The 20 T cell receptor beta chains in this list originate from one sample, sequenced in a study of T-cell reconstitution after alpha-beta-depleted transplantation in children. Preparation of the TCRbeta library was carried out with unique molecular identifiers. TCRdb re-analysed the PCR reads in MiXCR, keeping a single row per CDR3 protein. The table includes 530,000 or so distinct CDR3 sequences, roughly 27% detected once. This material consisted of PBMCs, taken before TCRalphabeta/CD19-depleted stem cell transplant. Every receptor here comes from a boy under three years old with Wiskott-Aldrich syndrome, due to receive a stem cell transplant.

CDR3 DNA sequence: TGCAGTGCTACAGGGGTGACCCAAGAGACCCAGTACTTC. It is translated as CSATGVTQETQYF. The V and J genes are TRBV20-1 and TRBJ2-5, with D possibly TRBD1 on 6 matching bases. CDR3 length: 13 residues. The germline CDR1 and CDR2 sequences are DFQATT and SNEGSKA (reference sequence). Trimming removed 4 bases from V and 1 base from J, with 10 bases in between.

The chain joins TRBV5-1 to TRBJ1-5; D is possibly TRBD1 (5 bases). The CDR3 is 13 residues long. Germline assignment: CDR1 SGHRS and CDR2 YFSETQ. V was cut by 5 bases and J by 8 bases, with 14 bases left in between. Here the CDR3 reads CASSLEGLEPQHF. CDR3 nucleotides: TGCGCCAGCAGTCTGGAGGGGTTGGAGCCCCAGCATTTT.

The chain combines TRBV5-1 with TRBJ2-1; D call uncertain. CDR3 length: 15 residues. The ends were cut back, 6 bases at V and 1 base at J, with 14 bases in the middle. Per germline, CDR1 SGHRS and CDR2 YFSETQ. CDR3 in amino acids: CASKEKAASYNEQFF. CDR3 nucleotides: TGCGCCAGCAAAGAAAAGGCTGCATCCTACAATGAGCAGTTCTTC.

The table lists this clonotype with a few counts. The chain employs TRBV12-3 or TRBV12-4 and TRBJ2-5, with 9 bases that match TRBD2. Trimming at V came to 1 base and at J to 5 bases, leaving 5 bases not matched to a gene. The CDR3 length is 15 residues. CDR3 nucleotide sequence: TGTGCCAGCAGTTTAGGCGGGACTAGCTATGAGACCCAGTACTTC. This codes for CASSLGGTSYETQYF.

The CDR3 loop is CASSLGDPYYEQYF. CDR3 sequence (DNA): TGCGCCAGCAGCTTAGGAGACCCCTACTACGAGCAGTACTTC. The rearrangement uses TRBV5-1 and TRBJ2-7; D is ambiguous. V was clipped by 2 bases and J by 3 bases, with 12 bases between them. CDR1 is SGHRS, CDR2 YFSETQ, per germline. The CDR3 is 14 amino acids.

This sequence joins TRBV20-1 and TRBJ2-3; no definite D call. V lost 1 base, J lost 1 base, and 9 bases lay in between. The CDR3 runs 14 residues. The germline V gene encodes CDR1 DFQATT and CDR2 SNEGSKA (reference sequence). CDR3 in amino acids: CSARVPTRTDTQYF. The CDR3 region has the DNA TGCAGTGCTAGAGTCCCCACCCGCACAGATACGCAGTATTTT.

The chain uses TRBV27 and TRBJ2-5; D is possibly TRBD1 (5 bases). Germline CDR1 is MNHEY and CDR2 is SMNVEV (reference sequence). The CDR3 extends over 13 amino acids. Trimming removed 3 bases at V and 1 base at J, with 6 bases between. CDR3: CASSFDSQETQYF. The CDR3 bases are TGTGCCAGCAGTTTTGACAGCCAAGAGACCCAGTACTTC.

V and J are TRBV12-3 or TRBV12-4 and TRBJ2-3; D is ambiguous. The CDR3 runs to 14 residues. Trimming pared 3 bases from V and 2 bases from J, leaving 9 bases between. CDR3: CASSFRGPTDTQYF. The CDR3 nucleotides read TGTGCCAGCAGTTTTAGAGGTCCCACAGATACGCAGTATTTT.

The chain combines TRBV5-1 with TRBJ2-7, with 7 bases that match TRBD1. Germline loops: CDR1 SGHRS, CDR2 YFSETQ. The CDR3 extends over 13 amino acids. Trimming removed 0 bases from V and 4 bases from J; junction bases left unmatched: 1. The CDR3, as DNA: TGCGCCAGCAGCTTGGAACAGGGGTACGAGCAGTACTTC. Protein sequence: CASSLEQGYEQYF.

CDR3 loop: CASSRGGSSGSSYNEQFF. DNA of the CDR3: TGCGCCAGCAGCCGGGGTGGGAGTAGCGGGAGCTCCTACAATGAGCAGTTCTTC. The rearrangement uses TRBV5-1 and TRBJ2-1; 9 bases are shared with TRBD2. Per germline, CDR1 SGHRS and CDR2 YFSETQ. CDR3 length: 18 residues. Trimming took 4 bases from V and 0 from J; bases not matched to a gene: 11.

There are many counts of this clonotype. This chain joins TRBV14 and TRBJ2-7; 9 bases map to TRBD1. Germline CDR1 and CDR2: SGHDN and FVKESK. This CDR3 comprises 14 residues. With V trimmed by 3 bases and J by 1 base, 1 base remained unmatched. CDR3 amino acids: CASSQGTGSYEQYF. CDR3 nucleotide sequence: TGTGCCAGCAGCCAGGGGACAGGGTCCTACGAGCAGTACTTC.

This clonotype was seen a few times. The chain recombines TRBV5-1 with TRBJ2-3; TRBD2 agrees at 11 bases. Germline-derived CDR1 and CDR2 are SGHRS and YFSETQ. The length of the CDR3 is 16 residues. V lost 2 bases and J lost 1; bases outside the gene matches: 3. This CDR3 is CASSFPGLAGTDTQYF. The CDR3 DNA follows: TGCGCCAGCAGCTTCCCGGGACTAGCGGGCACAGATACGCAGTATTTT.

This clonotype was seen at least ten times. The chain's CDR3 is CASSPGLAGGETQYF. The DNA of the CDR3 is TGCGCCAGCAGTCCCGGACTAGCGGGAGGAGAGACCCAGTACTTC. The chain combines TRBV5-1 with TRBJ2-5; 14 bases fit TRBD2. V shed 5 bases, J shed 4 bases, and the junction held 4 bases outside the gene matches. The germline CDR1 and CDR2 sequences are SGHRS and YFSETQ. The CDR3 has 15 residues.

This clonotype has just a few counts. The chain combines TRBV2 with TRBJ1-5; D is ambiguous. Germline V gene sequence: CDR1 SNHLY, CDR2 FYNNEI. The V end was cut by 7 bases, the J end by 5 bases, with 18 bases between. The CDR3 sequence is 15 residues long. CDR3 in amino acids: CASMEGAEGDQPQHF. CDR3 coding DNA: TGTGCCAGCATGGAAGGTGCGGAGGGCGATCAGCCCCAGCATTTT.

J is TRBJ2-7 and V is TRBV29-1; a possible D gene is TRBD1 (5 bases). Looked up from germline, CDR1 is SQVTM and CDR2 is ANQGSEA. Trimming took 4 bases from V and 0 from J, leaving 10 bases between them. This CDR3 is built from 13 residues. CDR3 amino acids: CSVVGQYSYEQYF. In nucleotides, the CDR3 is TGCAGCGTTGTGGGGCAGTACTCCTACGAGCAGTACTTC.

V is TRBV28 and J is TRBJ2-7; possibly TRBD2 for D (5 bases). Deletions cut 5 bases from V and 6 bases from J, with 20 bases between. Germline values: CDR1 MDHEN, CDR2 SYDVKM. The CDR3 loop spans 15 amino acids. The CDR3 spells CASSLAQGGLGEQYF. The CDR3 nucleotides read TGTGCCAGCAGTCTAGCCCAAGGCGGCTTGGGCGAGCAGTACTTC.

The chain uses TRBV5-1 and TRBJ2-6, with D tentatively TRBD1 (6 bases). The ends were cut back, 2 bases at V and 0 bases at J, with 15 bases in the middle. CDR1 is SGHRS and CDR2 is YFSETQ in the germline V gene. The CDR3 consists of 18 residues. CDR3 in amino acids: CASSFFSGVASGANVLTF. In DNA, the CDR3 is TGCGCCAGCAGCTTTTTCTCAGGGGTTGCCTCTGGGGCCAACGTCCTGACTTTC.

The table lists this clonotype with a few counts. The V call is TRBV15, the J call TRBJ1-3, with unresolved D. Germline lookup yields CDR1 LNHNV and CDR2 YYDKDF (reference sequence). V dropped 7 bases and J dropped 7 bases, with 14 bases sitting between them. The CDR3 length is 13 residues. The CDR3 DNA is TGTGCCACCACGGAGACATTGAGGAACACCATATATTTT. This codes for CATTETLRNTIYF.

This clonotype was observed a handful of times. The chain is built from TRBV12-3 or TRBV12-4 and TRBJ2-7; a weak D match, TRBD2 (6 bases). The CDR3 length is 14 residues. Trimming left V 5 bases short and J 6 bases short, with 17 bases between. CDR3 region: CASSALGGSGEQYF. CDR3 coding DNA: TGTGCCAGCAGTGCCCTAGGAGGGTCCGGCGAGCAGTACTTC.

In this sample, this clonotype turned up a few times. The chain is built from TRBV5-1 and TRBJ2-1, with TRBD1 matching over 8 bases. Germline assignment: CDR1 SGHRS and CDR2 YFSETQ. V shed 3 bases, J shed 2 bases, and the junction held 4 bases outside the gene matches. The CDR3 is 15 residues long. The CDR3 DNA is TGCGCCAGCAGCTCAGACAGGGGACCCTACAATGAGCAGTTCTTC. This translates into CASSSDRGPYNEQFF.